Sequencing of this TCR beta chain was carried out in a study of cytomegalovirus exposure and HLA in healthy donors. Study findings and constraints: Associated with cytomegalovirus, according to the listing, were 150 to 200 TCR beta chains. First-cohort TCR clusters were later found to tend to co-occur in the approximately 120 validation repertoires. The authors confirmed in vitro that three CMV-associated chains were specific for CMV antigens.

V shed 4 bases, J shed 6 bases, and the junction held 8 bases outside the gene matches. The CDR3 runs to 15 residues. The germline CDR1 and CDR2 sequences are MNHNY and SVGAGI (reference sequence). Libraries were prepared by immunoSEQ multiplex PCR; TCRdb keeps only in-frame clonotypes and omits some of them. Here the sample spans fewer than 200,000 clones, 75% to 90% being singletons. Concerning this clone itself: Its antigen is not identified.

The V and J genes are TRBV6-6 and TRBJ2-1, with 8 bases aligning to TRBD2. This sequence originates from a man between 18 and 35 years old in good health and CMV-seropositive. Input material: PBMCs. The CDR3 sequence is CASSWGLGPRNEQFF. DNA for the CDR3: TGTGCCAGCAGTTGGGGACTAGGTCCACGCAATGAGCAGTTCTTC.